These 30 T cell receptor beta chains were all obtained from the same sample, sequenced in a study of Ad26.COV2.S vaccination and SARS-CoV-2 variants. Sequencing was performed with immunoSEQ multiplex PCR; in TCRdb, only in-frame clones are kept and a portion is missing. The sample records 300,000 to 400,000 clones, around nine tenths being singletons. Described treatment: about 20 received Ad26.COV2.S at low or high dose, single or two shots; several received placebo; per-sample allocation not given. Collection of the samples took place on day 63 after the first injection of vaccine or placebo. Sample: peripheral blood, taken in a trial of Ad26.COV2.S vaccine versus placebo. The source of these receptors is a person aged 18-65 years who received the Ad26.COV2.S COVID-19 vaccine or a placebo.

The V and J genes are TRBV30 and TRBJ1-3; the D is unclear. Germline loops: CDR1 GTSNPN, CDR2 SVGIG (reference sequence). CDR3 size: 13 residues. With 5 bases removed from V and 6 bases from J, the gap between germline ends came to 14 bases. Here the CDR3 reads CAWGLGSSNTIYF. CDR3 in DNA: TGTGCCTGGGGACTCGGTTCGTCAAACACCATATATTTT.

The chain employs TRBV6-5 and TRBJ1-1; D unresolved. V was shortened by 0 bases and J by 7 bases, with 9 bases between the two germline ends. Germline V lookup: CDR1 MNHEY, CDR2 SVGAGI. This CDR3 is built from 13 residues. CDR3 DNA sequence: TGTGCCAGCAGTTACTCGACCGGTAATGAAGCTTTCTTT. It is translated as CASSYSTGNEAFF.

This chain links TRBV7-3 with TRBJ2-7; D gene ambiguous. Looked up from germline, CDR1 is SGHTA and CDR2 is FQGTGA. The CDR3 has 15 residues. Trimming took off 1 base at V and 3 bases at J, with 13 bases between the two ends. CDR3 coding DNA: TGTGCCAGCAGCTTAAGGCCAGGTGATAACTACGAGCAGTACTTC. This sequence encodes CASSLRPGDNYEQYF.

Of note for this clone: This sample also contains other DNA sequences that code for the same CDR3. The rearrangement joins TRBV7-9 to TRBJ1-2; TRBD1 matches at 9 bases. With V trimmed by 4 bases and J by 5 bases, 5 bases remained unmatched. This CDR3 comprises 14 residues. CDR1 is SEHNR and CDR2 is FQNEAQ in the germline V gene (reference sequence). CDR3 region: CASSSPGQGYGYTF. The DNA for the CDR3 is TGTGCCAGCAGCTCCCCGGGACAGGGATATGGCTACACCTTC.

The CDR3 DNA reads TGTGCCAGCAGTGAAACAGCGGGGAGTAAAGATACGCAGTATTTT. Protein: CASSETAGSKDTQYF. This chain links TRBV6-1 with TRBJ2-3, with 7 bases that match TRBD2. The CDR3 is 15 amino acids. Germline trimming cut 2 bases from V and 5 bases from J; bases unmatched to any gene: 7. Germline-derived CDR1 and CDR2 are MNHNS and SASEGT.

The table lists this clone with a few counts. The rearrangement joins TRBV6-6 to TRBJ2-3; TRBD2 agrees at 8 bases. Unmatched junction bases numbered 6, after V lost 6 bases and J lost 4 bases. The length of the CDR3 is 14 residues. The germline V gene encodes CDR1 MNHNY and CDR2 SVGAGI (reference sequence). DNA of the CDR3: TGTGCCAGCAGAATCGCGGGGGGTTCAGATACGCAGTATTTT. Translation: CASRIAGGSDTQYF.

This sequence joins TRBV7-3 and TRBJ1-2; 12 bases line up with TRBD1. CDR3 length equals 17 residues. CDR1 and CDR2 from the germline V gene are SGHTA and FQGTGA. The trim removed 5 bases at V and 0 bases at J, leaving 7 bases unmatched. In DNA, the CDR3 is TGTGCCAGCAGCCCGTCCGGGACAGGGGGCCCTAACTATGGCTACACCTTC. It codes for CASSPSGTGGPNYGYTF. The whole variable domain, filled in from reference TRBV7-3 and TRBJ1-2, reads GAGVSQTPSNKVTEKGKYVELRCDPISGHTALYWYRQSLGQGPEFLIYFQGTGAADDSGLPNDRFFAVRPEGSVSTLKIQRTERGDSAVYLCASSPSGTGGPNYGYTFGSGTRLTVV.

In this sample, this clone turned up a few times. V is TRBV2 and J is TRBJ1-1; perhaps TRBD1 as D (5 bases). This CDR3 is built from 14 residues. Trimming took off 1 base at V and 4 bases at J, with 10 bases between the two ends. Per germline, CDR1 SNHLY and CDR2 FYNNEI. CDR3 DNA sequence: TGTGCCAGCAGTGAAGGGCCGAGGGGCACTGAAGCTTTCTTT. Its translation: CASSEGPRGTEAFF.

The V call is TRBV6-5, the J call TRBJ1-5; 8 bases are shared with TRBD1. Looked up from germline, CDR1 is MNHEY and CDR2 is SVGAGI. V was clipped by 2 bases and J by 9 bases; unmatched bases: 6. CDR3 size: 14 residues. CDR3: CASSYTPGGGPQHF. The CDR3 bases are TGTGCCAGCAGTTACACCCCAGGGGGCGGGCCCCAGCATTTT.

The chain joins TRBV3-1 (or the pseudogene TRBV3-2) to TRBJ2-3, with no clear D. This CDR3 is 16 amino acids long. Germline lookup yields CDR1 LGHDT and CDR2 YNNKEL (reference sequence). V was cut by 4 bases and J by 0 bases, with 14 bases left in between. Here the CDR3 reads CASSPARASSTDTQYF. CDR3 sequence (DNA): TGTGCCAGCAGCCCGGCTCGCGCTTCTAGCACAGATACGCAGTATTTT.

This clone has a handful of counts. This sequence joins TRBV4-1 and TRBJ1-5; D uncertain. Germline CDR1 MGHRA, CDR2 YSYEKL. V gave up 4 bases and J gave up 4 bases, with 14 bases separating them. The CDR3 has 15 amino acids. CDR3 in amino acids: CASSRTWTPNQPQHF. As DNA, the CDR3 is TGCGCCAGCAGCCGTACCTGGACCCCTAATCAGCCCCAGCATTTT.

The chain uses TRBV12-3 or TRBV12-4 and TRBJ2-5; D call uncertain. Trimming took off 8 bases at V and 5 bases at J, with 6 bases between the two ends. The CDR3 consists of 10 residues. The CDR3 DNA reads TGTGCCAGCGGGCGGGAGACCCAGTACTTC. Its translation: CASGRETQYF.

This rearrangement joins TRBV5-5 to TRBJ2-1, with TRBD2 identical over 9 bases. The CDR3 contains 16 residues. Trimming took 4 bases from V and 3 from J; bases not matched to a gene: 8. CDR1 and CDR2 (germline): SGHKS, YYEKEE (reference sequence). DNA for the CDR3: TGTGCCAGCAGCCGATTAGGACTAGCGAGCTACAATGAGCAGTTCTTC. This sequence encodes CASSRLGLASYNEQFF.

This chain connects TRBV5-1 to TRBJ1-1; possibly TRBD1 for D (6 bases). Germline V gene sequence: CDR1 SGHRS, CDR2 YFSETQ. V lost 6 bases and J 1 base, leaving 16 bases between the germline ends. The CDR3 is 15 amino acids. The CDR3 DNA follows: TGCGCCAGCACCCCGCTGGGGGGCGAGAACACTGAAGCTTTCTTT. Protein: CASTPLGGENTEAFF.

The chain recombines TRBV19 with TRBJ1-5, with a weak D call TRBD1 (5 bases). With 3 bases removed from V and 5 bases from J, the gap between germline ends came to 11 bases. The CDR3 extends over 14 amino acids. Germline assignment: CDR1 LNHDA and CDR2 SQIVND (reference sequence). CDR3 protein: CASSMTVAHQPQHF. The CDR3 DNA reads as TGTGCCAGTAGTATGACAGTAGCGCATCAGCCCCAGCATTTT.

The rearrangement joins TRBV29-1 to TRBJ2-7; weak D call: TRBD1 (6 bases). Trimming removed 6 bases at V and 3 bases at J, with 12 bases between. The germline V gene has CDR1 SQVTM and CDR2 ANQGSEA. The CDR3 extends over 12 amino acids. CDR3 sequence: CSVKQGVYEQYF. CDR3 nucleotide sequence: TGCAGCGTCAAACAGGGAGTCTACGAGCAGTACTTC.

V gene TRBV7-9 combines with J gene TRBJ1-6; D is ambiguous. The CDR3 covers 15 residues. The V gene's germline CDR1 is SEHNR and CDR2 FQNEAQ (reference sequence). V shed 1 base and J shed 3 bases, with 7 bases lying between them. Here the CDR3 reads CASSLGPHYNSPLHF. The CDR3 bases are TGTGCCAGCAGCTTAGGACCGCACTATAATTCACCCCTCCACTTT.

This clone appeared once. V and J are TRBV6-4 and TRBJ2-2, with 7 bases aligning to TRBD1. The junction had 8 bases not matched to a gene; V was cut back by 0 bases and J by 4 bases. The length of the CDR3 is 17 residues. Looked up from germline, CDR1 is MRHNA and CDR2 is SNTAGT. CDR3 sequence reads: CASSDSGIGGGTGELFF. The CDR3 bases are TGTGCCAGCAGTGACTCCGGAATAGGGGGCGGCACCGGGGAGCTGTTTTTT.

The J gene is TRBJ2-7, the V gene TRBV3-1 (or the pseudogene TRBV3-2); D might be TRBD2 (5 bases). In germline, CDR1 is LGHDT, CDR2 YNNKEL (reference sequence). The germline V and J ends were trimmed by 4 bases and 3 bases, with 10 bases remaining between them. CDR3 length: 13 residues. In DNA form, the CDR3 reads TGTGCCAGCAGCCCCCTTGGGAGCTACGAGCAGTACTTC. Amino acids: CASSPLGSYEQYF.

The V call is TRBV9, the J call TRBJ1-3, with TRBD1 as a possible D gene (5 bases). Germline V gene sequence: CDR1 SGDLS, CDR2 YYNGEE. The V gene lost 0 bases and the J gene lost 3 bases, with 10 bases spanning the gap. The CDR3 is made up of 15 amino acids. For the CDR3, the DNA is TGTGCCAGCAGCGTAGCAGGGCAAGGTGGAAACACCATATATTTT. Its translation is CASSVAGQGGNTIYF. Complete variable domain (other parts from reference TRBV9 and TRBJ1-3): DSGVTQTPKHLITATGQRVTLRCSPRSGDLSVYWYQQSLDQGLQFLIQYYNGEERAKGNILERFSAQQFPDLHSELNLSSLELGDSALYFCASSVAGQGGNTIYFGEGSWLTVV.

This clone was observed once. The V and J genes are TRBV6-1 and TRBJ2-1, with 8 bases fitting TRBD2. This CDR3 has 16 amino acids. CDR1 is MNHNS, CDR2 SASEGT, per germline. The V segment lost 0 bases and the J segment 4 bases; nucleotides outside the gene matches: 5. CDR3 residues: CASSEAGRGDYNEQFF. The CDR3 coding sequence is TGTGCCAGCAGTGAAGCAGGGCGGGGGGATTACAATGAGCAGTTCTTC.

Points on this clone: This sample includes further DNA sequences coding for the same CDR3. CDR3 nucleotide sequence: TGTGCCAGTAGCCTCCAAGAGACCCAGTACTTC. As protein: CASSLQETQYF. V gene TRBV19 combines with J gene TRBJ2-5; D remains ambiguous. The CDR3 spans 11 residues. Per the germline V gene, CDR1 is LNHDA and CDR2 is SQIVND (reference sequence). V lost 6 bases and J lost 1, with 3 bases in between.

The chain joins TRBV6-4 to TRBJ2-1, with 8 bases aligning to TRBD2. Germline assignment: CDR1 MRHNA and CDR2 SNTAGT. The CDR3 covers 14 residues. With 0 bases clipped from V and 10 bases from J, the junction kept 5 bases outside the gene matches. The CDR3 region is CASSDSATSGEQFF. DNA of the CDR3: TGTGCCAGCAGTGACTCGGCCACTAGCGGAGAGCAGTTCTTC.

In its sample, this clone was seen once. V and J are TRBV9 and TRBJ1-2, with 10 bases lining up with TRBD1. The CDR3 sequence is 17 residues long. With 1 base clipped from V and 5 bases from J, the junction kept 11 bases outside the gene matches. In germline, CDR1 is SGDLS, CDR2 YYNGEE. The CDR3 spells CASSVNDRGQGGYGYTF. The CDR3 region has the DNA TGTGCCAGCAGCGTAAACGACAGGGGGCAGGGAGGGTATGGCTACACCTTC. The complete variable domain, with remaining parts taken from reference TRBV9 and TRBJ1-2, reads DSGVTQTPKHLITATGQRVTLRCSPRSGDLSVYWYQQSLDQGLQFLIQYYNGEERAKGNILERFSAQQFPDLHSELNLSSLELGDSALYFCASSVNDRGQGGYGYTFGSGTRLTVV.

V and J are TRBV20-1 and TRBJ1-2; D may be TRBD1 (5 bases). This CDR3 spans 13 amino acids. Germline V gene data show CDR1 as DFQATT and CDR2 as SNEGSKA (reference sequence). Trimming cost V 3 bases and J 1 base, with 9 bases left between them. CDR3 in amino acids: CSASQGVNYGYTF. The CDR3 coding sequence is TGCAGTGCTAGTCAAGGGGTTAACTATGGCTACACCTTC.

This chain's CDR3 is CASSVGIDRVNYGYTF. CDR3 DNA sequence: TGTGCCAGCAGCGTAGGTATAGACAGAGTAAACTATGGCTACACCTTC. The chain carries TRBV9 and TRBJ1-2, with D maybe TRBD1 (5 bases). Germline assignment: CDR1 SGDLS and CDR2 YYNGEE. V was clipped by 0 bases and J by 2 bases, with 14 bases between them. The CDR3 spans 16 residues.

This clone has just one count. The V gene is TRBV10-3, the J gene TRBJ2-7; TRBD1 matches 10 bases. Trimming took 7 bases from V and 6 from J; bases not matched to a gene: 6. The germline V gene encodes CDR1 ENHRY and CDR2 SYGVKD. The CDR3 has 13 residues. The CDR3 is CAIMGQGMGEQYF. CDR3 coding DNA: TGTGCCATCATGGGACAGGGGATGGGCGAGCAGTACTTC.

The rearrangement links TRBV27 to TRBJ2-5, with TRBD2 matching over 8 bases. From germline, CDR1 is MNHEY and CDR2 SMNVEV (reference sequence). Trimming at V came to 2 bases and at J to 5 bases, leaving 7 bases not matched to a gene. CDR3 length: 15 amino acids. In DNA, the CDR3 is TGTGCCAGCAGTTTAAACGGGGGGGCTGGGGAGACCCAGTACTTC. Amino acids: CASSLNGGAGETQYF.

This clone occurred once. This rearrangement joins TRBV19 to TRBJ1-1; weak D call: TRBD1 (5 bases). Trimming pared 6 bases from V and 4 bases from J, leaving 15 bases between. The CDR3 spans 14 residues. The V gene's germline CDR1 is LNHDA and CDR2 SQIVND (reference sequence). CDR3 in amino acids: CASRSQGGGTEAFF. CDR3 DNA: TGTGCCAGTAGATCCCAGGGTGGGGGCACTGAAGCTTTCTTT.

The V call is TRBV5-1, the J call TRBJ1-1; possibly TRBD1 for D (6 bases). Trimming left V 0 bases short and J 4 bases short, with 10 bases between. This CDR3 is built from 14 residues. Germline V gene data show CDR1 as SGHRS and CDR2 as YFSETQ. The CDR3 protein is CASSLGGPATEAFF. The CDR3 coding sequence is TGCGCCAGCAGCTTGGGGGGGCCGGCCACTGAAGCTTTCTTT.